This TCR beta chain was recovered during a study of cytomegalovirus exposure and HLA in healthy donors. General study findings and limits: The authors assumed roughly uniform sequencing depth across donors for presence/absence analyses. Earlier analysis found most TCR beta V segments productive about 90% or about 30% of the time. As a later analysis showed, a missense DCLRE1C variant was linked to trimming of TCR beta V- and J-genes.

About this clone itself: As yet, its antigen is unknown.

Germline CDR1 reads SGHDT; CDR2 reads YYEEEE. The CDR3 consists of 15 residues. The V and J ends lost 4 bases and 1 base respectively, with 13 bases between them. Researchers ran the PCR with 60 Vbeta and 13 Jbeta primers. Here immunoSEQ multiplex PCR was the method, and the copy in TCRdb shows in-frame clones only, minus some. The sample comprises 150,000 or so clones, over 70% of which are singletons, and 5.7% rests with the top ten. The specimen was PBMCs. The J gene is TRBJ2-3, the V gene TRBV5-6; D is undetermined. The receptor comes from a man aged 25-45 years in good health and CMV-seropositive. The CDR3 DNA follows: TGTGCCAGCAGCCAAGAATCACATGGCACAGATACGCAGTATTTT. Its translation is CASSQESHGTDTQYF.